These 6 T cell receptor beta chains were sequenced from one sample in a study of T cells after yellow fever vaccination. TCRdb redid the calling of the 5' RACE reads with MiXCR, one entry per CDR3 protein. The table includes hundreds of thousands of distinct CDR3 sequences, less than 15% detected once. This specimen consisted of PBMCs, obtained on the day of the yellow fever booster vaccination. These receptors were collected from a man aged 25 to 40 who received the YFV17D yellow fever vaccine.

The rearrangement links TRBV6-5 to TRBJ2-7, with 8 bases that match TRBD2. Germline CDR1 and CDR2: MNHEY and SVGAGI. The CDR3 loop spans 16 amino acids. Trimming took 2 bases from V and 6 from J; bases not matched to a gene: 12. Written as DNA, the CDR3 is TGTGCCAGCAGTTACGCCTATAGCGGGAATGCGGGCGAGCAGTACTTC. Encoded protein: CASSYAYSGNAGEQYF.

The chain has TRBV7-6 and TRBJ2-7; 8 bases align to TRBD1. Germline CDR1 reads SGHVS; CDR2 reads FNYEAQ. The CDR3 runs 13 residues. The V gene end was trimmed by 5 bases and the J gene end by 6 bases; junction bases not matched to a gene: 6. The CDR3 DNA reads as TGTGCCAGCAGCCCCCCGACAGGGGTCGAGCAGTACTTC. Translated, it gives CASSPPTGVEQYF. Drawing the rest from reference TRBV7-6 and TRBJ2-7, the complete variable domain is GAGVSQSPRYKVTKRGQDVALRCDPISGHVSLYWYRQALGQGPEFLTYFNYEAQQDKSGLPNDRFSAERPEGSISTLTIQRTEQRDSAMYRCASSPPTGVEQYFGPGTRLTVT.

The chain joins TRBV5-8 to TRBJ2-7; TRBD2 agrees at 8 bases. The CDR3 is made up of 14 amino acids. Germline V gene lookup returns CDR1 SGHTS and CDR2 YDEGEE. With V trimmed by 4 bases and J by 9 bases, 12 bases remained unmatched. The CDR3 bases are TGTGCCAGCAGCCGGGTAGCGGGAAAGGACAGGCAGTACTTC. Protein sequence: CASSRVAGKDRQYF.

The CDR3 DNA sequence: TGTGCCAGCAGTTTTCCGACCCCCGGGAACGAGCAGTACTTC. This codes for CASSFPTPGNEQYF. The chain has TRBV28 and TRBJ2-7; possible D gene TRBD2, 5 bases. The CDR3 runs 14 residues. Trimming pared 3 bases from V and 5 bases from J, leaving 14 bases between. Germline assignment: CDR1 MDHEN and CDR2 SYDVKM.

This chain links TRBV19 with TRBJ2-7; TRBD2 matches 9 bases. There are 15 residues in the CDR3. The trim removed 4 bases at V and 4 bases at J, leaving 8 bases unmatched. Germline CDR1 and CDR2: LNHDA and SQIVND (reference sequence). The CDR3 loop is CASSTSSGITYEQYF. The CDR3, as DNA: TGTGCCAGTAGTACTTCTAGCGGGATTACTTACGAGCAGTACTTC.

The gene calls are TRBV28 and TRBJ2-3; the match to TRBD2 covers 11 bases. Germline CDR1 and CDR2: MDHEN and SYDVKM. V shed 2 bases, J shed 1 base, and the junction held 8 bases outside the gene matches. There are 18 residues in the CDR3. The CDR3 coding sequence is TGTGCCAGCAGTTTACGGCTAGCGGGAGGAGGGGGCACAGATACGCAGTATTTT. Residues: CASSLRLAGGGGTDTQYF.